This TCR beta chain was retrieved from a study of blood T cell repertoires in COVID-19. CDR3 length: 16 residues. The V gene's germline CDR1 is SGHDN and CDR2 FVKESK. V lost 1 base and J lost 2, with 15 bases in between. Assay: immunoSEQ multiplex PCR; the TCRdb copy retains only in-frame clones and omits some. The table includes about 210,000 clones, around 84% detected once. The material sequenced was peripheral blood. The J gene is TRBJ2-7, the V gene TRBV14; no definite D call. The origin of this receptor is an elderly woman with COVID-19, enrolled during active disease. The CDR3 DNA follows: TGTGCCAGCAGCCAAGTCATGGGCACCCACCCCTACGAGCAGTACTTC. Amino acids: CASSQVMGTHPYEQYF.